Detailed here is one T cell receptor (beta chain). Original analysis: The authors estimated nucleated cell counts from reference gene primer amplification. TCRdb keeps only in-frame clones here, not all; method: immunoSEQ multiplex PCR. From that table come the V and J calls and clone size; the DNA was used to work out D and trimming. The sample includes 120,000 or so clones, approximately 70% seen only once; the top ten take more than 0.8%. This entry is derived from a study of blood T cell repertoires in COVID-19. Study summary: Samples came from the United States, Italy and Spain, spanning acute and convalescent COVID-19. The analysed material was cDNA or gDNA that came from T cells, B-cell-depleted T cells, or PBMCs.

This CDR3 spans 17 amino acids. J was trimmed by 0 bases and V by 5 bases; bases with no gene match: 8. Germline lookup yields CDR1 WSHSY and CDR2 SAAADI. The clonotype comes from a human donor with acute or convalescent COVID-19. The donor label of this sample is uncertain. The sample was peripheral blood. The V and J genes are TRBV10-2 and TRBJ2-7, with TRBD1 identical over 12 bases. CDR3 residues: CASSRGTGGYSSYEQYF. DNA of the CDR3: TGCGCCAGCAGTCGAGGGACAGGGGGCTATAGCTCCTACGAGCAGTACTTC.